This T cell receptor (beta chain) was captured by sequencing in a study of blood T cell repertoires in COVID-19 (dated by TCRdb to between 2020 and 2021). About the full investigation: Collaborator samples came from the United States, Italy and Spain and covered acute and convalescent phases of COVID-19. The prospective study material was composed of cDNA or gDNA derived from T cells, B-cell-depleted T cells, or PBMCs. The dataset comprised deeply sampled blood TCRbeta repertoires from subjects exposed to, actively infected with, or recovered from COVID-19. The repertoires were released in a freely available public database intended as a resource for research on the immune response to SARS-CoV-2. Samples came from the ongoing ImmuneRACE study (first 160 participants) plus 1,254 subjects from 6 global collaborators. Sample metadata almost always included a de-identified subject ID, COVID-19 status, age in years and sex. Where HLA class I and class II types were available, the types were taken from metadata supplied by the sample provider, not from assay-based typing.

The collaborating institutions used their own protocols to collect whole blood in K2EDTA tubes. For TCRbeta analysis, collaborators shipped samples in one of three forms: frozen whole blood, isolated PBMCs, or DNA extracted from either of those sample types. Paper-wide results and their limitations: The amount of clinical and demographic metadata varied by source and participant and was provided uncurated.

Clipping removes 2 bases from V and 1 base from J, with 5 as the unmatched junction base count. Taken from cysteine to phenylalanine, the CDR3 has 15 residues. Only the CDR3 region is kept as DNA, spanning 45 bases read in frame from base 1. The germline V gene sets CDR1 to SGHRS and CDR2 to YFSETQ. TCRbeta CDR3 regions were amplified from genomic DNA using the immunoSEQ Assay, a bias-controlled multiplex PCR. In the source study's methods: The number of nucleated cells in each sample was estimated from the amplification of reference gene primers within the assay. Sequence reads were collapsed and filtered to measure the absolute abundance of every unique TCRbeta CDR3 rearrangement. For each sample, productive Simpson clonality was calculated as the square root of Simpson's diversity index over productive rearrangements. The table was pulled from immuneACCESS by TCRdb, which kept in-frame rearrangements only. Such tables lose some clones; where checked, under half of the loss comes from unresolved V genes, and the rest has no known cause. V and J calls and clone size are as listed in that table; D and trimming were resolved from the DNA. This sample has roughly 230,000 clones in its table, and about 85% of those were observed once. Roughly 6.4% of the sample is in the top ten clones.

A remark on this clone: Its recognized antigen is unknown. It has no much larger one-base neighbor in the sample; base qualities were not kept.

The sequence was obtained from a woman in her sixties with active or convalescent COVID-19. The sample consisted of peripheral blood. The sequence links TRBV5-1 to TRBJ1-1, with TRBD1 matching 7 junction bases. Here is the DNA: TGCGCCAGCAGCTTCGACCGGACAGGGAACACTGAAGCTTTCTTT. It specifies CASSFDRTGNTEAFF.